This TCR beta chain came from a study of blood T cell repertoires in COVID-19. Study details: Specimens from acute and convalescent COVID-19 originated in the United States, Italy and Spain. The analysed material was cDNA or gDNA that came from T cells, B-cell-depleted T cells, or PBMCs.

Comments on this clone: A read error may account for a junction end that differs from germline.

Germline V lookup: CDR1 SGHAT, CDR2 FQNNGV. The CDR3 contains 14 residues. Clones were sequenced by immunoSEQ multiplex PCR, and TCRdb holds only the in-frame ones, with some missing. The repertoire includes some 80,000 clones, around 87% of them detected once, and 7% to 9% sits in the top ten. Material for sequencing was peripheral blood. This sequence was found in a man older than 75 with active or convalescent COVID-19. The rearrangement uses TRBV11-2 and TRBJ1-1; perhaps TRBD1 as D (5 bases). This CDR3 is CASSPVGLGPGLIF. CDR3 sequence (DNA): TGTGCCAGCAGCCCAGTGGGACTTGGGCCAGGGCTGATCTTT.